Following are 19 T cell receptor beta chains from one sample sequenced in a study of blood T cell repertoires in COVID-19. TCRdb's table, derived via immunoSEQ multiplex PCR, lists solely in-frame clones and lacks some. The sample includes some 70,000 clones, 85% to 90% seen only once; the top ten take roughly 8%. Sequencing was performed on peripheral blood. The receptors originated from a man aged 50 to 59 with active COVID-19.

This clone was seen once. V and J are TRBV6-1 and TRBJ2-2, with TRBD2 matching over 9 bases. V shed 3 bases and J 3 bases; nucleotides not matched to a gene: 8. The CDR3 is 17 residues long. The germline V gene has CDR1 MNHNS and CDR2 SASEGT. The CDR3, as DNA: TGTGCCAGCAGTGACCCTCAGCGGGGGGCCTACACCGGGGAGCTGTTTTTT. Amino acid sequence: CASSDPQRGAYTGELFF.

The chain uses TRBV4-3 and TRBJ2-7; 7 nucleotides line up with TRBD2. J was trimmed by 2 bases and V by 1 base; bases with no gene match: 5. Germline V gene sequence: CDR1 LGHNA, CDR2 YSLEER. The CDR3 is 15 amino acids. The CDR3 region is CASSQGLAETYEQYF. The DNA for the CDR3 is TGCGCCAGCAGCCAAGGACTAGCCGAAACCTACGAGCAGTACTTC.

The chain recombines TRBV6-5 with TRBJ2-3; weak D call: TRBD2 (6 bases). This CDR3 is 14 amino acids long. The V gene lost 8 bases and the J gene lost 2 bases, with 14 bases spanning the gap. Per germline, CDR1 MNHEY and CDR2 SVGAGI. The CDR3 loop reads CASPPGLTTDTQYF. The CDR3 coding sequence is TGTGCCAGCCCCCCGGGACTCACCACAGATACGCAGTATTTT.

The chain couples TRBV28 to TRBJ2-7; TRBD1 might be the D (7 bases). Germline V CDR1 and CDR2: MDHEN, SYDVKM. Trimming left V 6 bases short and J 5 bases short, with 20 bases between. The CDR3 consists of 15 residues. DNA for the CDR3: TGTGCCAGCAGCCTACGGGGGCAGGGGGTTCACGAGCAGTACTTC. Amino acids: CASSLRGQGVHEQYF.

This sequence joins TRBV15 and TRBJ2-7; 11 bases are a match to TRBD1. Germline V gene lookup returns CDR1 LNHNV and CDR2 YYDKDF (reference sequence). The V segment lost 0 bases and the J segment 9 bases; nucleotides outside the gene matches: 13. This CDR3 spans 17 amino acids. For the CDR3, the DNA is TGTGCCACCAGCAGAGATCAATGGGGACAGGGGGGCGGGCTGCAGTACTTC. Its translation is CATSRDQWGQGGGLQYF.

This chain uses TRBV5-1 with TRBJ2-2; 7 nucleotides line up with TRBD1. The V segment lost 3 bases and the J segment 5 bases; nucleotides outside the gene matches: 7. Germline CDR1 reads SGHRS; CDR2 reads YFSETQ. The CDR3 spans 15 residues. CDR3 protein: CASSYGTALTGELFF. CDR3 nucleotides: TGCGCCAGCAGCTACGGGACAGCCTTGACCGGGGAGCTGTTTTTT.

This clone showed up just a few times. This chain connects TRBV7-3 to TRBJ2-2; 9 bases match TRBD2. This CDR3 has 17 amino acids. Trimming at V came to 6 bases and at J to 1 base, leaving 9 bases not matched to a gene. The germline V gene has CDR1 SGHTA and CDR2 FQGTGA. The CDR3: CASRETSGNLNTGELFF. The CDR3 DNA reads TGTGCCAGCAGAGAGACTAGCGGAAATCTGAACACCGGGGAGCTGTTTTTT.

This rearrangement joins TRBV28 to TRBJ1-1; D not certain. Germline V gene data show CDR1 as MDHEN and CDR2 as SYDVKM. CDR3 length equals 13 residues. The V end lost 5 bases, the J end lost 11 bases, and 18 bases lay between the germline ends. CDR3 sequence: CASSTPGVKWAFF. CDR3 in DNA: TGTGCCAGCAGTACGCCCGGGGTGAAGTGGGCTTTCTTT.

A few counts support this clone. V usage is TRBV3-1 (or the pseudogene TRBV3-2) and J usage is TRBJ1-2; 7 bases map to TRBD1. With V trimmed by 1 base and J by 2 bases, 1 base remained unmatched. The germline V gene has CDR1 LGHDT and CDR2 YNNKEL (reference sequence). The length of the CDR3 is 14 residues. CDR3 in DNA: TGTGCCAGCAGCCAAGCGACAGGGAACTATGGCTACACCTTC. Its protein product is CASSQATGNYGYTF.

The CDR3 nucleotides read TGCGCCAGCAGCCAAGATCGCAGGGCCACAGATACGCAGTATTTT. This codes for CASSQDRRATDTQYF. The chain recombines TRBV4-1 with TRBJ2-3, with D possibly being TRBD1 (5 bases). The ends were cut back, 0 bases at V and 2 bases at J, with 9 bases in the middle. The CDR3 length is 15 residues. Germline V gene data show CDR1 as MGHRA and CDR2 as YSYEKL.

This clone was observed a single time. The chain recombines TRBV9 with TRBJ2-1; 7 bases align to TRBD2. The CDR3 is 17 residues long. The germline V gene has CDR1 SGDLS and CDR2 YYNGEE. V gave up 1 base and J gave up 0 bases; unmatched junction bases: 7. The CDR3 DNA reads as TGTGCCAGCAGCGTATGGGCGGGGGTTAGCTCCTACAATGAGCAGTTCTTC. It translates to CASSVWAGVSSYNEQFF.

The rearrangement links TRBV7-9 to TRBJ2-2; 8 nucleotides agree with TRBD1. The length of the CDR3 is 14 residues. From germline, CDR1 is SEHNR and CDR2 FQNEAQ (reference sequence). J was trimmed by 5 bases and V by 5 bases; bases with no gene match: 4. The CDR3 nucleotides read TGTGCCAGCAGCCCAAGACAGGGGACCGGGGAGCTGTTTTTT. Translating gives CASSPRQGTGELFF.

This chain's CDR3 is CASSNRGYQETQYF. CDR3 nucleotide sequence: TGTGCCAGCAGCAACCGGGGGTACCAAGAGACCCAGTACTTC. The J gene is TRBJ2-5, the V gene TRBV7-2, with TRBD2 as a possible D gene (6 bases). Germline V gene sequence: CDR1 SGHTA, CDR2 FQGNSA. V gave up 5 bases and J gave up 0 bases, with 10 bases separating them. The CDR3 covers 14 residues.

The chain carries TRBV7-9 and TRBJ2-5; D remains unclear. Germline CDR1 reads SEHNR; CDR2 reads FQNEAQ (reference sequence). Trimming took 8 bases from V and 1 from J, leaving 20 bases between them. This CDR3 has 16 residues. The CDR3 protein is CASAPNLGRSQETQYF. The CDR3 coding sequence is TGTGCCAGCGCCCCGAACCTGGGCCGCTCCCAAGAGACCCAGTACTTC.

The chain couples TRBV28 to TRBJ2-3, with D unresolved. The V gene's germline CDR1 is MDHEN and CDR2 SYDVKM. Trimming took off 7 bases at V and 3 bases at J, with 17 bases between the two ends. This CDR3 is built from 15 residues. The DNA for the CDR3 is TGTGCCAGCAATCAGAGAGCGTATAATACAGATACGCAGTATTTT. Translating it yields CASNQRAYNTDTQYF.

The chain couples TRBV6-5 to TRBJ1-1; 8 positions match TRBD1. This CDR3 has 15 residues. Germline lookup yields CDR1 MNHEY and CDR2 SVGAGI. V shed 6 bases and J 4 bases; nucleotides not matched to a gene: 10. In nucleotides, the CDR3 is TGTGCCAGCAGGATTCACAGGGGGAGCGGCACTGAAGCTTTCTTT. It encodes CASRIHRGSGTEAFF.

The V and J genes are TRBV27 and TRBJ1-6; D is uncertain. V was pared by 2 bases and J by 7 bases, with 6 bases between. This CDR3 is 13 amino acids long. Per germline, CDR1 MNHEY and CDR2 SMNVEV (reference sequence). The CDR3 sequence: CASSLNQNSPLHF. The DNA for the CDR3 is TGTGCCAGCAGTTTAAACCAGAATTCACCCCTCCACTTT.

The gene calls are TRBV3-1 (or the pseudogene TRBV3-2) and TRBJ2-1, with D possibly being TRBD2 (5 bases). Trimming removed 0 bases at V and 7 bases at J, with 16 bases between. This CDR3 is built from 16 residues. Germline V gene data show CDR1 as LGHDT and CDR2 as YNNKEL (reference sequence). The CDR3 reads CASSQETGGRGNEQFF. CDR3 DNA: TGTGCCAGCAGCCAAGAGACTGGCGGAAGAGGGAATGAGCAGTTCTTC.

The chain combines TRBV7-2 with TRBJ1-4, with a tentative D call TRBD1 (5 bases). CDR1 and CDR2 (germline): SGHTA, FQGNSA. Trimming left V 6 bases short and J 2 bases short, with 16 bases between. CDR3 length equals 16 residues. Here the CDR3 DNA reads TGTGCCAGCAGTCATGCAAGGGGTTTGACTAATGAAAAACTGTTTTTT. The encoded protein is CASSHARGLTNEKLFF. Complete variable domain (other parts from reference TRBV7-2 and TRBJ1-4): GAGVSQSPSNKVTEKGKDVELRCDPISGHTALYWYRQSLGQGLEFLIYFQGNSAPDKSGLPSDRFSAERTGGSVSTLTIQRTQQEDSAVYLCASSHARGLTNEKLFFGSGTQLSVL.